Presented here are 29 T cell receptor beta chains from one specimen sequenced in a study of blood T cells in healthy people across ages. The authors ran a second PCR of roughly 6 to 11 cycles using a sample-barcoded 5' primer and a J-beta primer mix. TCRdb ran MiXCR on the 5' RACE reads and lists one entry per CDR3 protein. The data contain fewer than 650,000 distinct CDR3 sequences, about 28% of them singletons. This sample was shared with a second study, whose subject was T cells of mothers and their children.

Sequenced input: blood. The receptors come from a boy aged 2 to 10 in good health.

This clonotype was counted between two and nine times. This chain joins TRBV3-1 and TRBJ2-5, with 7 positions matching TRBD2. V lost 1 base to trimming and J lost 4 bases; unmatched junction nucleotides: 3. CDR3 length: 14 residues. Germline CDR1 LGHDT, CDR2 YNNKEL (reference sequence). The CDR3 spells CASSQVGRVETQYF. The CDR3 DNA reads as TGTGCCAGCAGCCAAGTGGGGAGGGTAGAGACCCAGTACTTC.

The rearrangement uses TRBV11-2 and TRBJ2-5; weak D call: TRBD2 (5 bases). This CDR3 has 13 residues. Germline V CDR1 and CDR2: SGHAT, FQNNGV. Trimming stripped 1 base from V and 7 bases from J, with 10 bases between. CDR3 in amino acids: CASSLGLKATQYF. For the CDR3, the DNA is TGTGCCAGCAGCTTAGGACTAAAAGCGACCCAGTACTTC. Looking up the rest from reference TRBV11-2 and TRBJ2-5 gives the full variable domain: EAGVAQSPRYKIIEKRQSVAFWCNPISGHATLYWYQQILGQGPKLLIQFQNNGVVDDSQLPKDRFSAERLKGVDSTLKIQPAKLEDSAVYLCASSLGLKATQYFGPGTRLLVL.

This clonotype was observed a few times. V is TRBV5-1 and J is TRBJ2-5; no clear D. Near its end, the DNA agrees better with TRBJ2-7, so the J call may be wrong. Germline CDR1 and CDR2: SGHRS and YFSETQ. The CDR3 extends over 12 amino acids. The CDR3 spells CASSLGQAEQYF. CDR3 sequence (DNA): TGCGCCAGCAGCTTGGGGCAAGCCGAGCAGTACTTC.

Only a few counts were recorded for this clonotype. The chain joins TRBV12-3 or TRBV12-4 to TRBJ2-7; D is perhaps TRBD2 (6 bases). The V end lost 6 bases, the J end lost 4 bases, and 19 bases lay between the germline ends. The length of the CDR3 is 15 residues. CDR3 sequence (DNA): TGTGCCAGCAGAAGGGACTCCCAGGCTGTATACGAGCAGTACTTC. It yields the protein CASRRDSQAVYEQYF.

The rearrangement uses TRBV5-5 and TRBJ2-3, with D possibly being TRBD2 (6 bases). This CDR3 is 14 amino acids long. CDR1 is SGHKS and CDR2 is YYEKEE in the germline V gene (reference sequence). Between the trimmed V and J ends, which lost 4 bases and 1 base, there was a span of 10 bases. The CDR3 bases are TGTGCCAGCAGCCGGAGGGAAGGCACAGATACGCAGTATTTT. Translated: CASSRREGTDTQYF.

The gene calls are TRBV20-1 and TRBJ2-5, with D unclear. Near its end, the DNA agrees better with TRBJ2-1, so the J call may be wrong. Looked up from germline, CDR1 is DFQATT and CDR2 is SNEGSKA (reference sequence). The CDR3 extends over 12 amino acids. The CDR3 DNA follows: TGCAGTGCTAGAAAAGAGACGAATGAGCAGTTCTTC. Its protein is CSARKETNEQFF.

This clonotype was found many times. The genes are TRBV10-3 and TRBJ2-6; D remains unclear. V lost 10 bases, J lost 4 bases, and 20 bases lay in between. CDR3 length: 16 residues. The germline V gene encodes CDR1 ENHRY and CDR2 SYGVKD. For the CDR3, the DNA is TGTGCCACAGATCGCTCGCGGCCATCCGGGGCCAACGTCCTGACTTTC. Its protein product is CATDRSRPSGANVLTF.

Written as DNA, the CDR3 is TGCAGCGTTGAATTTGGGAACACTGAAGCTTTCTTT. This encodes CSVEFGNTEAFF. The V call is TRBV29-1, the J call TRBJ1-1; D gene ambiguous. There are 12 residues in the CDR3. Trimming left V 2 bases short and J 1 base short, with 5 bases between. Germline V gene data show CDR1 as SQVTM and CDR2 as ANQGSEA.

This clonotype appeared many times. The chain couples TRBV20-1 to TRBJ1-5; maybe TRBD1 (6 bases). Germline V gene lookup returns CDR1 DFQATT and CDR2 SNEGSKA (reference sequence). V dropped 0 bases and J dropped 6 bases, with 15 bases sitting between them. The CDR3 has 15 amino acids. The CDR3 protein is CSAREIGGGGQPQHF. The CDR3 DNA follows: TGCAGTGCTAGAGAAATAGGGGGTGGGGGTCAGCCCCAGCATTTT.

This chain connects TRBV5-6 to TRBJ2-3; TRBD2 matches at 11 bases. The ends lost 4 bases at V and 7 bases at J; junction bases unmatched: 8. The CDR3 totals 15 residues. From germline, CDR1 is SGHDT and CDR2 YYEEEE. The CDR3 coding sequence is TGTGCCAGCAGCCTGCAACTAGCGGGAGTATATACGCAGTATTTT. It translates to CASSLQLAGVYTQYF.

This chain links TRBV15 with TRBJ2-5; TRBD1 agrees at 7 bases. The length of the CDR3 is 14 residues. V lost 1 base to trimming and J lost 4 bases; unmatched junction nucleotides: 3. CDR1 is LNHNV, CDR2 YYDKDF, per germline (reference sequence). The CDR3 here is CATSRGQGGETQYF. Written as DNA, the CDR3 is TGTGCCACCAGCAGAGGACAGGGTGGAGAGACCCAGTACTTC. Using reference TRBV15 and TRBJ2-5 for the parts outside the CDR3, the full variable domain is DAMVIQNPRYQVTQFGKPVTLSCSQTLNHNVMYWYQQKSSQAPKLLFHYYDKDFNNEADTPDNFQSRRPNTSFCFLDIRSPGLGDTAMYLCATSRGQGGETQYFGPGTRLLVL.

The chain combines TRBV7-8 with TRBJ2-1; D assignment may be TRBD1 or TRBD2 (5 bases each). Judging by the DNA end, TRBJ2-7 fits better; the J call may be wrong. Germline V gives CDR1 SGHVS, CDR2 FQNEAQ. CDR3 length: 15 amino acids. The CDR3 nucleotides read TGTGCCAGCAGCTTAGGGGGGACGGTAGCCTACGAGCAGTACTTC. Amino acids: CASSLGGTVAYEQYF.

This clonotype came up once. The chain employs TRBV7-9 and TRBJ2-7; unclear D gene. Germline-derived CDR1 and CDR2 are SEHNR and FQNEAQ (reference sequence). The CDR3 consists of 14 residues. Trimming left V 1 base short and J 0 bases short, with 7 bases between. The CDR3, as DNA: TGTGCCAGCAGCTTAGTGACATACTCCTACGAGCAGTACTTC. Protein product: CASSLVTYSYEQYF.

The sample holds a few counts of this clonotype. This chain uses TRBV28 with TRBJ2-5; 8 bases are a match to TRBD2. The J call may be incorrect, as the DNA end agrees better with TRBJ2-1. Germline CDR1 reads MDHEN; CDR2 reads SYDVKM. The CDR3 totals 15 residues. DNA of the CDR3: TGTGCCAGCAGAGAAGCTAGCGGGCCCTACAATGAGCAGTTCTTC. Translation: CASREASGPYNEQFF.

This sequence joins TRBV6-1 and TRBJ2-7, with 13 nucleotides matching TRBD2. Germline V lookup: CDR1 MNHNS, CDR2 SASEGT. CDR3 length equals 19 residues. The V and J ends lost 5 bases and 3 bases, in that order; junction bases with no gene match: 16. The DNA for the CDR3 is TGTGCCAGCAGTCAAACGGGACTAGCGGGGCTCAGGGGTAACTACGAGCAGTACTTC. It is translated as CASSQTGLAGLRGNYEQYF.

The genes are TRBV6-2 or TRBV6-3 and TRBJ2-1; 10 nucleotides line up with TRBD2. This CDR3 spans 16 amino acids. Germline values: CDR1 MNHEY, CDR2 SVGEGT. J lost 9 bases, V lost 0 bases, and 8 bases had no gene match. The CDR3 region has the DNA TGTGCCAGCAGTTACTCGGCGTCTAGCGGGAGCGGTGAGCAGTTCTTC. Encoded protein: CASSYSASSGSGEQFF.

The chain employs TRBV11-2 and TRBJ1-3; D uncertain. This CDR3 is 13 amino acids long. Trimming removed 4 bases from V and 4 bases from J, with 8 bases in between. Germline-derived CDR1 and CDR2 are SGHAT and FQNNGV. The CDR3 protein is CASSSGPGNTIYF. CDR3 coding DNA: TGTGCCAGCAGCTCCGGACCGGGAAACACCATATATTTT.

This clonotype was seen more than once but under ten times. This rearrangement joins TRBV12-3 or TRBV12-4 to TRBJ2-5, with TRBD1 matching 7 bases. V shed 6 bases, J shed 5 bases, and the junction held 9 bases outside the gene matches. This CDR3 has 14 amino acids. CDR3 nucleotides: TGTGCCAGCAGCCTTCGGGACAGCCGGGAGACCCAGTACTTC. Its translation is CASSLRDSRETQYF.

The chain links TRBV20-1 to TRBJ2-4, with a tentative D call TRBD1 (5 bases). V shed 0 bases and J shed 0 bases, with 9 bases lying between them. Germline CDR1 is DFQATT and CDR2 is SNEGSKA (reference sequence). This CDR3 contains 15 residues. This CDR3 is CSARDDRPAKNIQYF. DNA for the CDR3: TGCAGTGCTAGAGACGACAGACCAGCCAAAAACATTCAGTACTTC.

CDR3 in amino acids: CATGSGSYEQYF. CDR3 bases: TGTGCCACCGGTTCCGGGTCCTACGAGCAGTACTTC. This chain links TRBV15 with TRBJ2-7; D uncertain. The CDR3 has 12 residues. In germline, CDR1 is LNHNV, CDR2 YYDKDF (reference sequence). Trimming left V 8 bases short and J 1 base short, with 9 bases between.

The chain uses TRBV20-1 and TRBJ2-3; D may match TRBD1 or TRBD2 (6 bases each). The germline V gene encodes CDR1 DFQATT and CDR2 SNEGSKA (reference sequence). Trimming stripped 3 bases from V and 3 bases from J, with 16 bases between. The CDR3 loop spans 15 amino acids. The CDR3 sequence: CSASRTRGVTDTQYF. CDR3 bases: TGCAGTGCTAGCAGAACAAGGGGGGTGACAGATACGCAGTATTTT.

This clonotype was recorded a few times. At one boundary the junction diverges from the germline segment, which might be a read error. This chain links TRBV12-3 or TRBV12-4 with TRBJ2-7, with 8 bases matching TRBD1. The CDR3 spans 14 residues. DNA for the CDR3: TGTGCCGGCAGCCGGACGACAGGGGTCGGGGAGCAGTACTTC. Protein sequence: CAGSRTTGVGEQYF.

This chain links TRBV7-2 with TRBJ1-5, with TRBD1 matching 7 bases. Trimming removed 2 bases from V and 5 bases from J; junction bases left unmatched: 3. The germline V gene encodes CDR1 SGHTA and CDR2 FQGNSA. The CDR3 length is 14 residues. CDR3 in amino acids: CASSLRQGDQPQHF. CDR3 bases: TGTGCCAGCAGCTTAAGACAGGGTGATCAGCCCCAGCATTTT.

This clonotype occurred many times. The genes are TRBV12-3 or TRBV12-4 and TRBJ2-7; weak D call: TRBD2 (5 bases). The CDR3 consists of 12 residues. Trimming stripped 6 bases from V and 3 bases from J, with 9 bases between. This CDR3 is CASSFSGYEQYF. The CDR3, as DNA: TGTGCCAGCAGCTTCAGCGGCTACGAGCAGTACTTC.

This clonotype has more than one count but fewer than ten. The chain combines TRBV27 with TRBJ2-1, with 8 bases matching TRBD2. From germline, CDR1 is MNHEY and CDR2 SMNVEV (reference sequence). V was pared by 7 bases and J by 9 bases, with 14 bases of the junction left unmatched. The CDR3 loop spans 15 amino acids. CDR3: CASTHLAGPDGEQFF. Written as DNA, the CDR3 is TGTGCCAGCACCCACCTAGCGGGCCCAGACGGTGAGCAGTTCTTC.

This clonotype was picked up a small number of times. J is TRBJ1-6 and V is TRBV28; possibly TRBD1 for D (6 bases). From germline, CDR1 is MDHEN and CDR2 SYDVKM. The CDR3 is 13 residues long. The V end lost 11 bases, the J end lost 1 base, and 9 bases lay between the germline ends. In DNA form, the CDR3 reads TGTGCCGGCGGACAGTCCTATAATTCACCCCTCCACTTT. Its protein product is CAGGQSYNSPLHF.

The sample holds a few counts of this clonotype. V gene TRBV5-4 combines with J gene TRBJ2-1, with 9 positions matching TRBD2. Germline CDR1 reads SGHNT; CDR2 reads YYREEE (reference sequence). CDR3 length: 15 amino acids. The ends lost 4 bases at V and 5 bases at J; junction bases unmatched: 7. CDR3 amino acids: CASSVIAGENNEQFF. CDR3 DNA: TGTGCCAGCAGCGTCATAGCGGGGGAGAACAATGAGCAGTTCTTC. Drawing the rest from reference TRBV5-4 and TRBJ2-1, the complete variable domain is ETGVTQSPTHLIKTRGQQVTLRCSSQSGHNTVSWYQQALGQGPQFIFQYYREEENGRGNFPPRFSGLQFPNYSSELNVNALELDDSALYLCASSVIAGENNEQFFGPGTRLTVL.

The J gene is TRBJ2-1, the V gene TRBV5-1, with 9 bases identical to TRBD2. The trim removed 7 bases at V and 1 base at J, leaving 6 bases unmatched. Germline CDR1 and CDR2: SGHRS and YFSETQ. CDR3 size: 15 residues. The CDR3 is CASGSGGPSYNEQFF. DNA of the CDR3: TGCGCCAGCGGCAGCGGGGGGCCATCCTACAATGAGCAGTTCTTC.

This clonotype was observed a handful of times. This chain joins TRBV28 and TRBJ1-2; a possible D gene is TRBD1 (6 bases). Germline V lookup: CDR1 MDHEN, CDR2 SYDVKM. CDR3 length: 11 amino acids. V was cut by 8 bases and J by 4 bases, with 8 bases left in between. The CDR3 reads CASWTAYGYTF. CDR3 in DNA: TGTGCCAGCTGGACAGCCTATGGCTACACCTTC.